The 23 T cell receptor beta chains presented below share a single source sample, sequenced in a study of shared clonotypes between healthy human individuals (dated by TCRdb to 2018 to 2020). Library prep was done by the immunoSEQ multiplex PCR assay. The clones in this table, taken by TCRdb from immuneACCESS, are in-frame only. Not every clone is retained; where verified, under half of the shortfall comes from an unresolved V gene, and the cause of the rest is unknown. This sample has 2 million to 2.5 million clones in its table, and 85% to 95% of those were observed once. The ten largest clones represent more than 1.5% of the sample. CD8 naive samples were CD45RO-negative cells positively selected for CCR7, giving a CD45RA+CCR7+ population that excluded TemRA cells. The sample comprised naive CD8+ T cells from PBMCs. Reading the label with the study, this specimen's cell subset or site is: CD45RA+CCR7+. The receptors were gathered from a man between 18 and 35 years old in good health. Some clones in this sample may be carry-over from other donors' samples.

This chain uses TRBV7-9 with TRBJ2-1, with D tentatively TRBD1 (6 bases). Germline V gene sequence: CDR1 SEHNR, CDR2 FQNEAQ (reference sequence). V was clipped by 4 bases and J by 4 bases, with 14 bases between them. The CDR3 is 15 amino acids. CDR3 in DNA: TGTGCCAGCAGCTCCCGGGACAAGGCATACAATGAGCAGTTCTTC. Translating gives CASSSRDKAYNEQFF.

The chain employs TRBV4-3 and TRBJ2-1, with 10 nucleotides matching TRBD2. This CDR3 contains 20 residues. Germline V gives CDR1 LGHNA, CDR2 YSLEER. Trimming removed 0 bases from V and 2 bases from J; junction bases left unmatched: 13. The CDR3 protein is CASSQDSLAGAPAPYNEQFF. CDR3 DNA sequence: TGCGCCAGCAGCCAAGATTCCCTAGCGGGAGCCCCAGCGCCCTACAATGAGCAGTTCTTC.

This rearrangement joins TRBV6-1 to TRBJ2-7; 7 bases agree with TRBD1. In germline, CDR1 is MNHNS, CDR2 SASEGT. The CDR3 is 17 residues long. J was trimmed by 0 bases and V by 0 bases; bases with no gene match: 8. The CDR3 bases are TGTGCCAGCAGTGAAGCTCCATTCGGGGACAGCTCCTACGAGCAGTACTTC. Protein: CASSEAPFGDSSYEQYF.

This rearrangement joins TRBV19 to TRBJ2-7; the D is unclear. The V end was cut by 4 bases, the J end by 4 bases, with 11 bases between. This CDR3 contains 13 residues. The germline gives CDR1 LNHDA, CDR2 SQIVND (reference sequence). Written as DNA, the CDR3 is TGTGCCAGTAGTAGCATATTCTCTTACGAGCAGTACTTC. Its translation: CASSSIFSYEQYF.

The chain carries TRBV5-4 and TRBJ2-6; D call uncertain. Per germline, CDR1 SGHNT and CDR2 YYREEE (reference sequence). The CDR3 contains 14 residues. Deletions cut 4 bases from V and 0 bases from J, with 5 bases between. The CDR3 sequence: CASSPSSGANVLTF. The CDR3 DNA follows: TGTGCCAGCAGCCCTAGCTCTGGGGCCAACGTCCTGACTTTC.

V gene TRBV5-1 combines with J gene TRBJ2-7, with D tentatively TRBD1 (6 bases). The CDR3 contains 15 residues. Germline V gene data show CDR1 as SGHRS and CDR2 as YFSETQ. The V gene lost 5 bases and the J gene lost 2 bases, with 17 bases spanning the gap. CDR3: CASSMPQGNPYEQYF. As DNA, the CDR3 is TGCGCCAGCAGTATGCCCCAGGGGAATCCCTACGAGCAGTACTTC.

The genes are TRBV6-5 and TRBJ2-1, with D unresolved. The ends were cut back, 4 bases at V and 5 bases at J, with 15 bases in the middle. The CDR3 runs to 15 residues. The germline gives CDR1 MNHEY, CDR2 SVGAGI. The CDR3 region has the DNA TGTGCCAGCAGTTCCCCCCAGGAGAGGAACAATGAGCAGTTCTTC. Protein sequence: CASSSPQERNNEQFF.

The chain has TRBV6-1 and TRBJ2-5; D is unclear. The CDR3 loop spans 16 amino acids. The V and J ends lost 2 bases and 3 bases respectively, with 16 bases between them. Per germline, CDR1 MNHNS and CDR2 SASEGT. CDR3 loop: CASSEIVVQNEETQYF. In DNA form, the CDR3 reads TGTGCCAGCAGTGAAATCGTCGTACAAAACGAAGAGACCCAGTACTTC.

This clone was picked up one time. The chain couples TRBV4-3 to TRBJ1-2; D is possibly TRBD1 (5 bases). In germline, CDR1 is LGHNA, CDR2 YSLEER. This CDR3 is built from 15 residues. V was cut by 0 bases and J by 8 bases, with 16 bases left in between. The CDR3: CASSQDLGRVGGYTF. In nucleotides, the CDR3 is TGCGCCAGCAGCCAAGATCTGGGCAGGGTTGGCGGCTACACCTTC.

The gene calls are TRBV7-3 and TRBJ2-1; no reliable D call. CDR1 SGHTA and CDR2 FQGTGA come from the germline V gene. This CDR3 has 13 amino acids. V was trimmed by 5 bases and J by 9 bases, leaving 14 bases between them. CDR3 nucleotides: TGTGCCAGCAGCACTCATATCGGTGGTGAGCAGTTCTTC. Its translation is CASSTHIGGEQFF. Based on the CDR3 plus reference TRBV7-3 and TRBJ2-1, the full variable domain is GAGVSQTPSNKVTEKGKYVELRCDPISGHTALYWYRQSLGQGPEFLIYFQGTGAADDSGLPNDRFFAVRPEGSVSTLKIQRTERGDSAVYLCASSTHIGGEQFFGPGTRLTVL.

The CDR3 nucleotides read TGTGCCAGTACTCGACTTTGGGAGGGGGCCAATCAGCCCCAGCATTTT. The encoded protein is CASTRLWEGANQPQHF. The chain uses TRBV19 and TRBJ1-5, with 7 bases identical to TRBD1. Germline V CDR1 and CDR2: LNHDA, SQIVND (reference sequence). This CDR3 contains 16 residues. The trim removed 7 bases at V and 3 bases at J, leaving 12 bases unmatched.

CDR3 bases: TGTGCCAGCAGTGTGAACACCGGGGAGCTGTTTTTT. This codes for CASSVNTGELFF. The chain couples TRBV6-1 to TRBJ2-2; D call uncertain. V was shortened by 4 bases and J by 1 base, with 1 base between the two germline ends. Looked up from germline, CDR1 is MNHNS and CDR2 is SASEGT. This CDR3 spans 12 amino acids.

The J gene is TRBJ2-1, the V gene TRBV28, with D perhaps matching TRBD1 or TRBD2 (7 bases each). The CDR3 extends over 19 amino acids. CDR1 MDHEN and CDR2 SYDVKM come from the germline V gene. The V and J ends lost 6 bases and 0 bases respectively, with 24 bases between them. CDR3 coding DNA: TGTGCCAGCAGCACCCCGAGGAGCGGGACAGACCGCTCCTACAATGAGCAGTTCTTC. Residues: CASSTPRSGTDRSYNEQFF.

The CDR3 reads CSVEDLPGGNEQYF. CDR3 nucleotides: TGCAGCGTTGAAGACCTGCCAGGGGGTAATGAGCAGTACTTC. This chain connects TRBV29-1 to TRBJ2-7; 7 positions match TRBD1. The CDR3 is made up of 14 amino acids. Germline V gene sequence: CDR1 SQVTM, CDR2 ANQGSEA. The V gene end was trimmed by 0 bases and the J gene end by 7 bases; junction bases not matched to a gene: 9.

This rearrangement joins TRBV6-5 to TRBJ2-7; 7 bases map to TRBD1. The length of the CDR3 is 15 residues. Germline V gives CDR1 MNHEY, CDR2 SVGAGI. V shed 6 bases and J 0 bases; nucleotides not matched to a gene: 8. In DNA form, the CDR3 reads TGTGCCAGCAGCGTTAGGGGGACAGCCTCCTACGAGCAGTACTTC. Its translation: CASSVRGTASYEQYF.

The sample holds a few counts of this clone. The rearrangement links TRBV5-1 to TRBJ1-3; D might be TRBD1 (6 bases). V lost 3 bases to trimming and J lost 6 bases, with 16 bases between them. Germline-derived CDR1 and CDR2 are SGHRS and YFSETQ. The CDR3 contains 15 residues. DNA for the CDR3: TGCGCCAGCAGCTCCCGGGAGGGGGGAATAAACACCATATATTTT. The encoded protein is CASSSREGGINTIYF. Based on the CDR3 plus reference TRBV5-1 and TRBJ1-3, the full variable domain is KAGVTQTPRYLIKTRGQQVTLSCSPISGHRSVSWYQQTPGQGLQFLFEYFSETQRNKGNFPGRFSGRQFSNSRSEMNVSTLELGDSALYLCASSSREGGINTIYFGEGSWLTVV.

This clone was found once. The rearrangement links TRBV5-5 to TRBJ2-7; tentatively, D is TRBD1 (6 bases). CDR1 and CDR2 from the germline V gene are SGHKS and YYEKEE (reference sequence). With 5 bases removed from V and 3 bases from J, the gap between germline ends came to 9 bases. This CDR3 is 12 amino acids long. CDR3 protein: CASRGGYYEQYF. Written as DNA, the CDR3 is TGTGCCAGCAGAGGGGGATACTACGAGCAGTACTTC.

This clone has just one count. The chain links TRBV27 to TRBJ2-1; the D is unclear. The CDR3 length is 14 residues. V dropped 3 bases and J dropped 3 bases, with 9 bases sitting between them. Germline loops: CDR1 MNHEY, CDR2 SMNVEV (reference sequence). CDR3 bases: TGTGCCAGCAGTTTTAGCAATTTCTACAATGAGCAGTTCTTC. Protein: CASSFSNFYNEQFF.

This clone was detected only once. This may stem from a read error, because a much larger clone lies one nucleotide away. CDR3 in DNA: TGTGCCAGCAGCTTCTACAATGAGCAGTTCTTC. Translated: CASSFYNEQFF. The J gene is TRBJ2-1, the V gene TRBV5-8; no clear D gene. Trimming left V 2 bases short and J 3 bases short, with 0 bases between. Germline values: CDR1 SGHTS, CDR2 YDEGEE. There are 11 residues in the CDR3.

In DNA form, the CDR3 reads TGTGCCAGCAGTTCGGTTAGCGTCACATTCACAGATACGCAGTATTTT. Encoded protein: CASSSVSVTFTDTQYF. The V call is TRBV27, the J call TRBJ2-3; tentatively, D is TRBD2 (5 bases). CDR3 length: 16 residues. V was cut by 4 bases and J by 2 bases, with 16 bases left in between. CDR1 MNHEY and CDR2 SMNVEV come from the germline V gene (reference sequence).

V is TRBV30 and J is TRBJ2-1, with D perhaps TRBD2 (5 bases). The CDR3 has 12 amino acids. Germline V gene data show CDR1 as GTSNPN and CDR2 as SVGIG (reference sequence). Trimming took off 2 bases at V and 8 bases at J, with 10 bases between the two ends. In DNA, the CDR3 is TGTGCCTGGAGTTTTCGAGGGTATGAGCAGTTCTTC. Protein sequence: CAWSFRGYEQFF. The whole variable domain, filled in from reference TRBV30 and TRBJ2-1, reads SQTIHQWPATLVQPVGSPLSLECTVEGTSNPNLYWYRQAAGRGLQLLFYSVGIGQISSEVPQNLSASRPQDRQFILSSKKLLLSDSGFYLCAWSFRGYEQFFGPGTRLTVL.

The chain carries TRBV14 and TRBJ2-5; no firm D call. The CDR3 loop spans 14 amino acids. Per germline, CDR1 SGHDN and CDR2 FVKESK. V lost 6 bases, J lost 0 bases, and 11 bases lay in between. CDR3 bases: TGTGCCAGCAGTCATAGGCCGTACCAAGAGACCCAGTACTTC. This sequence encodes CASSHRPYQETQYF.

The gene calls are TRBV9 and TRBJ2-7, with TRBD2 as a possible D gene (6 bases). The CDR3 runs 12 residues. Germline V lookup: CDR1 SGDLS, CDR2 YYNGEE. Trimming shortened V by 3 bases and J by 3 bases, and 7 bases separated the two germline ends. CDR3 nucleotide sequence: TGTGCCAGCAGCGGCGGGGACTACGAGCAGTACTTC. It is translated as CASSGGDYEQYF.